Sequencing of this TCR beta chain was carried out in a study of memory CD4+ T cells and cytomegalovirus serostatus. The V gene lost 6 bases and the J gene lost 0 bases, with 15 bases spanning the gap. This CDR3 comprises 15 residues. Germline values: CDR1 SGHNT, CDR2 YYREEE (reference sequence). Source study methods: Out-of-frame sequences were removed, leaving 2 million or so distinct TCRbeta sequences. Clones were sequenced by immunoSEQ multiplex PCR, and TCRdb holds only the in-frame ones, with some missing. From that table come the V and J calls and clone size; the DNA was used to work out D and trimming. The sample holds tens of thousands of clones; about 70% are singletons and the top ten take around 5%. Comments on this clone: Its matching antigen is unknown.

Study-wide findings and caveats: A US-trained random forest predicted CMV serostatus with median AUC around 0.93.

Single viable CD3+CD4+CD8-CD45RO+ cells were sorted as the memory CD4+ T cells. Total CD4+ T cells were enriched by CD4 positive selection. The sequencing sample was made of memory CD4+ T cells from blood. The chain is built from TRBV5-4 and TRBJ2-5; weak D call: TRBD2 (5 bases). The sequence derives from an adult in good health and CMV-seropositive. CDR3 in amino acids: CASNRRTGNQETQYF. The DNA for the CDR3 is TGTGCCAGCAACCGAAGGACTGGGAACCAAGAGACCCAGTACTTC.